The next 25 T cell receptor beta chains were all read from a single sample in a study of CD8 T cells in ankylosing spondylitis. The study, taken as a whole, reports: Blood of patients with ankylosing spondylitis appeared to be characterized by a TCR beta motif of about 8 highly homologous variants.

TCRdb fed the 5' RACE reads into MiXCR, producing one record per CDR3 protein. The sample lists about 800,000 distinct CDR3 sequences; 10% to 15% were seen once. These receptors have no known antigen. Material for sequencing was blood, either unsorted or a sorted T cell fraction (not recorded which). All receptors come from a male donor with ankylosing spondylitis.

This clonotype has only a few counts. V usage is TRBV7-2 and J usage is TRBJ1-2; D remains ambiguous. Germline CDR1 reads SGHTA; CDR2 reads FQGNSA. The CDR3 is 12 residues long. Trimming cost V 1 base and J 7 bases, with 7 bases left between them. For the CDR3, the DNA is TGTGCCAGCAGCTTAGATTCGTCTGGCTACACCTTC. As protein: CASSLDSSGYTF.

This chain links TRBV20-1 with TRBJ2-2; TRBD2 is a possible D gene (7 bases). CDR3 length: 14 amino acids. Trimming removed 3 bases at V and 7 bases at J, with 15 bases between. The germline gives CDR1 DFQATT, CDR2 SNEGSKA (reference sequence). This CDR3 reads CSASRGGANGELFF. The CDR3 DNA follows: TGCAGTGCTAGTCGTGGGGGGGCTAACGGGGAGCTGTTTTTT.

The table lists this clonotype with a few counts. The gene calls are TRBV4-2 and TRBJ2-7; D not certain. This CDR3 is built from 15 residues. V gave up 0 bases and J gave up 3 bases, with 12 bases separating them. From germline, CDR1 is LGHNA and CDR2 YNFKEQ. The CDR3 coding sequence is TGTGCCAGCAGCCAAGATCAGGAATCGTACTACGAGCAGTACTTC. Translating gives CASSQDQESYYEQYF.

This clonotype was detected ten times or more. V is TRBV20-1 and J is TRBJ2-3, with 8 bases lining up with TRBD1. Germline assignment: CDR1 DFQATT and CDR2 SNEGSKA (reference sequence). CDR3 length equals 14 residues. With V trimmed by 6 bases and J by 3 bases, 8 bases remained unmatched. The CDR3 nucleotides are TGCAGTGCCGAAGGACAGGGTCTGACAGATACGCAGTATTTT. Protein sequence: CSAEGQGLTDTQYF.

This chain uses TRBV7-6 with TRBJ2-7; D is unresolved. V dropped 4 bases and J dropped 0 bases, with 10 bases sitting between them. CDR3 size: 14 residues. CDR1 is SGHVS, CDR2 FNYEAQ, per germline. The CDR3 nucleotides are TGTGCCAGCAGCTCCCAGTCCGGCTCCTACGAGCAGTACTTC. Translated: CASSSQSGSYEQYF. Full variable domain (outside the CDR3, taken from reference TRBV7-6 and TRBJ2-7): GAGVSQSPRYKVTKRGQDVALRCDPISGHVSLYWYRQALGQGPEFLTYFNYEAQQDKSGLPNDRFSAERPEGSISTLTIQRTEQRDSAMYRCASSSQSGSYEQYFGPGTRLTVT.

This clonotype was observed at least ten times. The V call is TRBV20-1, the J call TRBJ2-1, with D tentatively TRBD1 (5 bases). Trimming shortened V by 3 bases and J by 14 bases, and 11 bases separated the two germline ends. Germline CDR1 DFQATT, CDR2 SNEGSKA (reference sequence). The CDR3 sequence is 10 residues long. CDR3 sequence: CSASRVKEFF. The CDR3 DNA reads TGCAGTGCTAGCAGGGTAAAGGAGTTCTTC.

This clonotype was recorded a few times. V and J are TRBV12-3 or TRBV12-4 and TRBJ2-4, with D tentatively TRBD1 (6 bases). Between the trimmed V and J ends, which lost 6 bases and 3 bases, there was a span of 9 bases. The CDR3 has 13 residues. The CDR3 DNA follows: TGTGCCAGCAGCCGGACAGACAAAAACATTCAGTACTTC. Its protein is CASSRTDKNIQYF.

The V call is TRBV5-4, the J call TRBJ2-1; 7 bases fit TRBD2. V dropped 0 bases and J dropped 2; count of bases not matched to a gene: 8. CDR3 size: 17 residues. Germline V CDR1 and CDR2: SGHNT, YYREEE (reference sequence). CDR3 bases: TGTGCCAGCAGCTTGGCCTGGGGGGGGGAGACCTACAATGAGCAGTTCTTC. This gives the protein CASSLAWGGETYNEQFF.

V gene TRBV5-1 combines with J gene TRBJ2-1; TRBD1 might be the D (5 bases). V was cut by 4 bases and J by 4 bases, with 15 bases left in between. The V gene's germline CDR1 is SGHRS and CDR2 YFSETQ. This CDR3 is built from 15 residues. This CDR3 reads CASSLTGIGYNEQFF. DNA for the CDR3: TGCGCCAGCAGCCTCACAGGAATTGGTTACAATGAGCAGTTCTTC.

This clonotype was observed many times. The rearrangement links TRBV29-1 to TRBJ1-1; 7 bases align to TRBD1. Trimming took 8 bases from V and 4 from J; bases not matched to a gene: 7. This CDR3 has 12 residues. The germline CDR1 and CDR2 sequences are SQVTM and ANQGSEA. Here the CDR3 reads CSLGHRGTEAFF. The CDR3 region has the DNA TGCAGCCTGGGTCACAGGGGCACTGAAGCTTTCTTT. Full variable domain (rest looked up from reference TRBV29-1 and TRBJ1-1): SAVISQKPSRDICQRGTSLTIQCQVDSQVTMMFWYRQQPGQSLTLIATANQGSEATYESGFVIDKFPISRPNLTFSTLTVSNMSPEDSSIYLCSLGHRGTEAFFGQGTRLTVV.

As concerns this clonotype: Possible read error: a much larger clone is one base away. This chain uses TRBV7-9 with TRBJ2-5, with a weak D call TRBD1 (6 bases). The CDR3 is 14 residues long. Germline loops: CDR1 SEHNR, CDR2 FQNEAQ (reference sequence). V lost 5 bases to trimming and J lost 5 bases, with 15 bases between them. This CDR3 is CASSHRQDGETQYF. The CDR3 DNA sequence: TGTGCCAGCAGCCACAGACAGGACGGCGAGACCCAGTACTTC.

This clonotype was seen only a few times. The chain employs TRBV20-1 and TRBJ1-5, with D maybe TRBD1 (5 bases). The CDR3 has 14 residues. Germline loops: CDR1 DFQATT, CDR2 SNEGSKA (reference sequence). Trimming shortened V by 6 bases and J by 4 bases, and 16 bases separated the two germline ends. As DNA, the CDR3 is TGCAGTGCCGTTCCGGGACCGATAAATCAGCCCCAGCATTTT. Amino acids: CSAVPGPINQPQHF.

This clonotype was counted a few times. The rearrangement joins TRBV20-1 to TRBJ2-1; 9 nucleotides agree with TRBD1. Germline assignment: CDR1 DFQATT and CDR2 SNEGSKA (reference sequence). There are 14 residues in the CDR3. V was pared by 3 bases and J by 4 bases, with 4 bases of the junction left unmatched. The CDR3 DNA follows: TGCAGTGCTAGTGGGACAGGGAGATACAATGAGCAGTTCTTC. Translation gives CSASGTGRYNEQFF.

This clonotype has more than one count but fewer than ten. The rearrangement joins TRBV4-1 to TRBJ1-1; D ambiguous. This CDR3 has 16 amino acids. Germline V CDR1 and CDR2: MGHRA, YSYEKL. The V end lost 2 bases, the J end lost 3 bases, and 16 bases lay between the germline ends. CDR3 bases: TGCGCCAGCAGCCAACGAGCATCACGGCAGGACACTGAAGCTTTCTTT. Protein sequence: CASSQRASRQDTEAFF.

Here the CDR3 reads CAISGLAGTDTQYF. CDR3 DNA: TGTGCCATCAGTGGGCTAGCGGGTACAGATACGCAGTATTTT. The chain links TRBV10-3 to TRBJ2-3; 8 bases map to TRBD2. The length of the CDR3 is 14 residues. The germline gives CDR1 ENHRY, CDR2 SYGVKD. The ends lost 4 bases at V and 3 bases at J; junction bases unmatched: 3.

Many counts were recorded for this clonotype. The CDR3 sequence: CASSRDPEKLFF. CDR3 nucleotides: TGTGCCAGCAGCAGGGACCCTGAAAAACTGTTTTTT. The chain joins TRBV7-9 to TRBJ1-4, with D perhaps TRBD1 (5 bases). The V end lost 5 bases, the J end lost 7 bases, and 8 bases lay between the germline ends. The CDR3 covers 12 residues. CDR1 is SEHNR and CDR2 is FQNEAQ in the germline V gene (reference sequence). The full variable domain, completed using reference TRBV7-9 and TRBJ1-4, is DTGVSQNPRHKITKRGQNVTFRCDPISEHNRLYWYRQTLGQGPEFLTYFQNEAQLEKSRLLSDRFSAERPKGSFSTLEIQRTEQGDSAMYLCASSRDPEKLFFGSGTQLSVL.

The V and J genes are TRBV7-2 and TRBJ2-1; 7 nucleotides match TRBD1. Germline CDR1 is SGHTA and CDR2 is FQGNSA. The CDR3 has 16 amino acids. Losses at the gene ends were 2 bases for V and 8 bases for J; bases not matched to a gene: 12. This CDR3 is CASSLYVDRAGDEQFF. DNA of the CDR3: TGTGCCAGCAGCTTATATGTCGACAGGGCAGGGGATGAGCAGTTCTTC. Combining the CDR3 with reference TRBV7-2 and TRBJ2-1 gives the whole variable domain GAGVSQSPSNKVTEKGKDVELRCDPISGHTALYWYRQSLGQGLEFLIYFQGNSAPDKSGLPSDRFSAERTGGSVSTLTIQRTQQEDSAVYLCASSLYVDRAGDEQFFGPGTRLTVL.

V and J are TRBV5-1 and TRBJ1-2; 8 bases are a match to TRBD1. V was pared by 5 bases and J by 1 base, with 4 bases of the junction left unmatched. Germline V gene lookup returns CDR1 SGHRS and CDR2 YFSETQ. This CDR3 region has 14 residues. The CDR3 nucleotides are TGCGCCAGCAGGGCGACAGGGGATAACTATGGCTACACCTTC. Translating gives CASRATGDNYGYTF.

V is TRBV6-2 or TRBV6-3 and J is TRBJ1-2, with D unresolved. The germline V gene encodes CDR1 MNHEY and CDR2 SVGEGT. The CDR3 is 17 residues long. Trimming removed 7 bases from V and 2 bases from J, with 23 bases in between. The CDR3 sequence: CASITSLWAVGNYGYTF. The CDR3, as DNA: TGTGCCAGCATCACAAGCCTATGGGCCGTGGGGAACTATGGCTACACCTTC.

This clonotype was picked up a small number of times. This rearrangement joins TRBV20-1 to TRBJ2-2; D possibly matches TRBD1 or TRBD2 (5 bases each). Germline values: CDR1 DFQATT, CDR2 SNEGSKA (reference sequence). The CDR3 length is 15 residues. V dropped 1 base and J dropped 5 bases, with 14 bases sitting between them. The CDR3 nucleotides are TGCAGTGCTAGAGGGGACGGCGAGCAAACCGGGGAGCTGTTTTTT. Its protein is CSARGDGEQTGELFF.

The table lists this clonotype with many counts. The chain joins TRBV24-1 to TRBJ1-1; D is undetermined. CDR1 is KGHDR and CDR2 is SFDVKD in the germline V gene. The V gene lost 7 bases and the J gene lost 1 base, with 3 bases spanning the gap. The CDR3 consists of 11 residues. The chain's CDR3 is CATSQNTEAFF. CDR3 DNA: TGTGCCACCAGCCAGAACACTGAAGCTTTCTTT.

This clonotype was seen at least ten times. This chain connects TRBV5-5 to TRBJ1-6; D is uncertain. The germline V gene has CDR1 SGHKS and CDR2 YYEKEE (reference sequence). V lost 3 bases and J 7 bases, leaving 14 bases between the germline ends. CDR3 length: 15 residues. CDR3 sequence reads: CASSSPGKWNSPLHF. CDR3 nucleotide sequence: TGTGCCAGCAGCTCGCCGGGAAAGTGGAATTCACCCCTCCACTTT.

The sample holds many counts of this clonotype. The chain carries TRBV18 and TRBJ2-7, with a possible D match to TRBD2 (5 bases). Between the trimmed V and J ends, which lost 0 bases and 2 bases, there was a span of 5 bases. CDR1 and CDR2 (germline): KGHSH, LQKENI. The CDR3 length is 13 residues. The CDR3 DNA reads as TGTGCCAGCTCACCACCGGGAGCCTACGAGCAGTACTTC. Protein product: CASSPPGAYEQYF.

In the case of this clonotype: This may be a read error, as it is one base from a much larger clone. The gene calls are TRBV20-1 and TRBJ2-7, with a possible D match to TRBD2 (5 bases). V was cut by 8 bases and J by 6 bases, with 17 bases left in between. Germline values: CDR1 DFQATT, CDR2 SNEGSKA (reference sequence). The CDR3 runs 12 residues. CDR3 residues: CSSKRGSGEQYF. DNA for the CDR3: TGCAGTTCTAAACGGGGTTCCGGCGAGCAGTACTTC.

The chain couples TRBV7-2 to TRBJ1-5; D remains unclear. The V and J ends lost 5 bases and 2 bases respectively, with 13 bases between them. The CDR3 runs 15 residues. The germline gives CDR1 SGHTA, CDR2 FQGNSA. The CDR3 loop is CASSPDGVRNQPQHF. Here the CDR3 DNA reads TGTGCCAGCAGCCCTGACGGGGTTCGCAATCAGCCCCAGCATTTT.